This T cell receptor beta chain comes out of a study of blood T cells in healthy people across ages (dated by TCRdb to 2015 to 2017). For the study in its entirety: In model experiments, template switching captured about one uniquely barcoded TCR beta cDNA molecule for every two T cells. The study measured age-related changes in TCR beta repertoire diversity using deep sequencing normalized with unique cDNA molecular identifiers. Donors were grouped into four age groups: young (average approximately 16 years), middle-aged (over 35), aged (around 66) and long-lived (less than 85). Donors of different ages were randomly distributed across sequencing lanes to avoid experimental bias. The study analyzed two additional independent replicas of 1 million unique cDNA reads from the same blood draw for two donors, one aged 18 to 30 and one aged 80 or older.

Donors were 39 systemically healthy Caucasian individuals from Russia aged roughly 6 to 90 years. Approximately 9.3 milliliters of peripheral blood were drawn from each donor into EDTA-treated Vacutainer tubes. Ficoll-Paque density-gradient centrifugation was used to isolate PBMCs, with at least 6.5 million per sample. Trizol reagent was used to extract total RNA from PBMCs, with at least 6 micrograms per sample. The percentages of naive CD45RAhigh/CD27high T cells were determined by flow cytometry on a PBMC aliquot from every donor. The CDR3 spans 11 residues, from the cysteine through the phenylalanine. CDR3 DNA is the only sequence kept; it has 33 bases, read in frame from the first base. V loses 11 bases, J loses 6 bases, and the germline ends lie 13 bases apart. Here is what the overall study found, with its caveats: Observed TCR beta diversity per million T cells fell roughly linearly with age, and a significant reduction was already apparent by age around 36. Compared with the aged group, the long-lived group had more naive CD4+ T cells, fewer expanded clones and increased TCR diversity, a pattern suggesting age selection. A strong correlation was found between observed TCR beta diversity and the percentage of naive T cells measured by flow cytometry. Estimates of total diversity based on one million sequenced T cells were regarded as lower bounds and as underestimates. Because donor CMV infection status was unknown, age-related changes in expanded clonotypes were potentially confounded. Conclusive comparison of naive and antigen-experienced compartments was prevented by the profiling of bulk unsorted PBMCs.

This clonotype was seen only a few times. The clone's antigen remains unknown. Qualities for individual bases were not recorded, and no much larger clone is one base off. The library relied on 5' RACE. The run used an Illumina HiSeq 2500. The second PCR ran for roughly 6 to 11 cycles and used a J-beta primer mix along with a sample-barcoded 5' primer. A template-switch 5' adaptor carrying 12 random nucleotides introduced a unique molecular identifier onto each TCR beta cDNA molecule. Each sample yielded at least 3 million CDR3-containing paired-end reads. First-strand cDNA was synthesized from all RNA with the Mint cDNA synthesis kit, primed by a TRBC-specific oligonucleotide. Following uracil-DNA glycosylase treatment, a first 18-cycle PCR with universal primers M1SS and BC2_uni_R was performed on all cDNA. The published analysis was carried out like this. For normalization, 1 million high-quality reads, each with a distinct molecular identifier, were randomly selected from each sample. Instead of being binned into consensus sequences, reads with shared molecular identifiers were discarded. MiTCR, run with a Q25 quality threshold and the strictest error-elimination algorithm, handled CDR3 identification, clonotype clustering and error correction. A nonparametric unseen species model with Euler transformation was used to estimate a lower bound on total TCR beta diversity. The public reads were run again by TCRdb, first through fastp at Q25 and then through MiXCR, and only productive beta chains were kept. Rows merge per CDR3 protein into single entries with the most common DNA and genes. The V and J calls here are based on TCRdb, not the publication. The sample contains hundreds of thousands of distinct CDR3 sequences, about 21% of them found a single time. Roughly 3.4% of the sample comes from the top ten.

This TCR derives from a man aged 65 to 79 in good health. The V and J genes are TRBV12-3 or TRBV12-4 and TRBJ1-2, with the D gene too uncertain to name. Sample: blood. The sequence in DNA is TGTGCCGCGGCCTCATATAATGGCTACACCTTC. It translates as CAAASYNGYTF.